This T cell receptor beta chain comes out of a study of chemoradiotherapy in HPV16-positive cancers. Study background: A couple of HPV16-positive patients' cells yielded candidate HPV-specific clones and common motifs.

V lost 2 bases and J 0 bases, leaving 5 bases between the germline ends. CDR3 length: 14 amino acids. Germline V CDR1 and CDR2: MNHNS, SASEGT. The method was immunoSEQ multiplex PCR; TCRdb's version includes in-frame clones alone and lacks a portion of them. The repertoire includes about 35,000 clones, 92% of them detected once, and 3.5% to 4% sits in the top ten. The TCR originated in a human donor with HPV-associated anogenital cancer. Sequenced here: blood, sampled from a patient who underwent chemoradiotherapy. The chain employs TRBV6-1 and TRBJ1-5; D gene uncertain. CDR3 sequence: CASSESYSNQPQHF. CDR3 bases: TGTGCCAGCAGTGAAAGTTATAGCAATCAGCCCCAGCATTTT.